This T cell receptor beta chain was recovered during a study of early T cells in non-severe SARS-CoV-2 infection. One entry per CDR3 protein, called by TCRdb with MiXCR from the 5' RACE reads. The sample shows some 80,000 distinct CDR3 sequences, about 12% of them seen only once. Germline V gene data show CDR1 as KGHDR and CDR2 as SFDVKD. The CDR3 is 14 residues long. V lost 3 bases to trimming and J lost 1 base, with 7 bases between them. The sequence was collected from an adult who was a healthcare worker with PCR-confirmed SARS-CoV-2 infection or an uninfected control (not recorded which). The chain links TRBV24-1 to TRBJ2-3; D gene unclear. The source material was whole blood. The CDR3 DNA reads TGTGCCACCAGTGATCCGGATGGCACAGATACGCAGTATTTT. It codes for CATSDPDGTDTQYF.